A selection of T cell receptor beta chains follows, all from one sample in a study of a mutant IDH1 vaccine in newly diagnosed glioma. Sequenced by immunoSEQ multiplex PCR; TCRdb stores in-frame clones only, minus some. The sample lists around 24,000 clones; 85% to 95% were seen once. Sequencing was performed on PBMCs, taken from a glioma patient treated with radiotherapy, temozolomide or both. The receptors shown here come from a middle-aged man with glioma. CDR3s include the opening cysteine and the closing phenylalanine or tryptophan. A D gene is named only where the DNA matches it firmly. Part of the rows lack a size; the others show once, few, many or a class for expanded clones.

>TRBJ2-7|.|TRBV9|.
TGTGCCAGCAGCGTAGGGGGCGGAGATCTCTACGAGCAGTACTTC
CASSVGGGDLYEQYF
>TRBJ1-2|TRBD1|TRBV27|.
TGTGCCAGCAGGGGACAGCCGTCGGGATATGGCTACACCTTC
CASRGQPSGYGYTF
>TRBJ1-1|.|TRBV7-9|.
TGTGCCAGCAGCTTAAACATGGGAAACACTGAAGCTTTCTTT
CASSLNMGNTEAFF
>TRBJ1-2|TRBD1|TRBV7-9|.
TGTGCCAGCAGCTTACCGGGACAGGGGTCATCGGGTGGCTACACCTTC
CASSLPGQGSSGGYTF
>TRBJ1-2|TRBD1|TRBV19|.
TGTGCCAGTAGTACAGGGGGCGTCAACTATGGCTACACCTTC
CASSTGGVNYGYTF
>TRBJ1-6|.|TRBV14|once
TGTGCCAGCAGCCACAGCTCCTATAATTCACCCCTCCACTTT
CASSHSSYNSPLHF
>TRBJ1-2|.|TRBV5-8|.
TGTGCCAGCAGCTTCGGGGCCCTCGGGACAAACTATGGCTACACCTTC
CASSFGALGTNYGYTF
>TRBJ2-2|.|TRBV6-5|once
TGTGCCAGCAGTAGGCAGGGTGACACCGGGGAGCTGTTTTTT
CASSRQGDTGELFF
>TRBJ2-3|.|TRBV5-1|.
TGCGCCGCAGCCAGAGGCCGGAGTATCACAGATACGCAGTATTTT
CAAARGRSITDTQYF
>TRBJ1-1|.|TRBV5-6|.
TGTGCCAGCAGCTTGGGGGGCGCGGACACTGAAGCTTTCTTT
CASSLGGADTEAFF
>TRBJ1-1|.|TRBV9|.
TGTGCCAGCAGCGTAGAGGGGAGAGGGGGGACTGAAGCTTTCTTT
CASSVEGRGGTEAFF
>TRBJ2-7|.|TRBV6-6|.
TGTGCCAGCGGATTCGGGACCTTCTCCTACGAGCAGTACTTC
CASGFGTFSYEQYF
>TRBJ1-5|TRBD1|TRBV4-1|.
TGCGCCAGCAGCCAAGGGCAGGGGGTTGGTCAGCCCCAGCATTTT
CASSQGQGVGQPQHF
>TRBJ1-2|TRBD1|TRBV18|once
TGTGCCAGCTCCCGAGAGGCAAGACAGGGGACCTACACCTTC
CASSREARQGTYTF
>TRBJ1-5|.|TRBV2|.
TGTGCCAGCAGCCCCCCGGCGGGAAATCAGCCCCAGCATTTT
CASSPPAGNQPQHF
>TRBJ1-2|.|TRBV11-2|.
TGTGCCAGCAACCCTCGAGGGATCGACTATGGCTACACCTTC
CASNPRGIDYGYTF
>TRBJ2-2|.|TRBV11-3|.
TGTGCCAGCAGCTTAGCGGAGACCGGGGAGCTGTTTTTT
CASSLAETGELFF
>TRBJ1-5|.|TRBV27|once
TGTGCCAGCAGTCCGTTACGGGGGCGAAGCCAGCCCCAGCATTTT
CASSPLRGRSQPQHF
>TRBJ2-2|TRBD2|TRBV6-1|.
TGTGCCAGCAGTGAGCTGAAAGGGACTAGCAGGGTTCGGGGCGGGGAGCTGTTTTTT
CASSELKGTSRVRGGELFF
>TRBJ1-6|.|TRBV4-1|.
TGCGCCAGCAGCCAAGCTAGGTTTACAGGACATTCACCCCTCCACTTT
CASSQARFTGHSPLHF
>TRBJ1-4|.|TRBV10-3|once
TGTGCCATCAGTACCGGGACACGAAATGAAAAACTGTTTTTT
CAISTGTRNEKLFF
>TRBJ1-2|.|TRBV7-2|.
TGTGCCAGCAGCTTAAATGAAGGGATCGGCTACACCTTC
CASSLNEGIGYTF
>TRBJ1-2|.|TRBV6-4|.
TGTGCCAGCAGTGAGTTTGCGGATCCCTATGGCTACACCTTC
CASSEFADPYGYTF
>TRBJ1-1|.|TRBV23-1|.
TGCGCCAGCAGTCATCACGATCGCGGTACTTTCGCGGAGGGCACTGAAGCTTTCTTT
CASSHHDRGTFAEGTEAFF
>TRBJ1-1|.|TRBV14|.
TGTGCCAGCAGCACAGACGGGACGCTAGGCGCTGAAGCTTTCTTT
CASSTDGTLGAEAFF
>TRBJ1-5|.|TRBV30|.
TGTGCCTGGACTCCCTTAGGGGACTCCAACAGACAGCCCCAGCATTTT
CAWTPLGDSNRQPQHF
>TRBJ2-7|.|TRBV28|.
TGTGCCAGCAGTCCATCTTGGACAGCCAACGAGCAGTACTTC
CASSPSWTANEQYF
>TRBJ1-5|.|TRBV27|.
TGTGCCAGCAGTCTCGTTGGGGGTAATCAGCCCCAGCATTTT
CASSLVGGNQPQHF
>TRBJ2-7|.|TRBV6-5|.
TGTGCCAGCAGTTTCCAAATCAACAGGGCTGGCGAGCAGTACTTC
CASSFQINRAGEQYF
>TRBJ2-7|.|TRBV11-2|.
TGTGCCAGCAGCTTAGGCGGGTCGACAGCCTTGGAAGTAAAGTACTTC
CASSLGGSTALEVKYF
>TRBJ1-2|TRBD1|TRBV14|.
TGTGCCAGCAGCCAAGATATGCGGCAGGGGGCAGGGTATGGCTACACCTTC
CASSQDMRQGAGYGYTF
>TRBJ2-1|TRBD2|TRBV5-1|.
TGCGCCAGCAGCCTGGGACTAGCGGGGCTGAGCTCCTACAATGAGCAGTTCTTC
CASSLGLAGLSSYNEQFF
>TRBJ1-4|.|TRBV23-1|.
TGCGCCAGGGAAGGGTTTAGTTACGAAAAACTGTTTTTT
CAREGFSYEKLFF
>TRBJ2-7|.|TRBV25-1|.
TGTGCCAGCAGTGAGACTCCGGACAGTAGCGAGCAGTACTTC
CASSETPDSSEQYF
>TRBJ2-5|TRBD2|TRBV6-6|.
TGTGCCAGCAGACGCCAGCGGGAAGGCGAGACCCAGTACTTC
CASRRQREGETQYF
>TRBJ2-3|.|TRBV5-1|.
TGCGCCAGCAGCTTGGACTCGGGGGAAGATACGCAGTATTTT
CASSLDSGEDTQYF
>TRBJ2-1|TRBD1|TRBV15|.
TGTGCCACCAGCAGAATCGGGACAGATTACAATGAGCAGTTCTTC
CATSRIGTDYNEQFF
>TRBJ1-1|.|TRBV4-1|once
TGCGCCAGCAGCCAAGAACCCGGCCTTGTTGAAGCTTTCTTT
CASSQEPGLVEAFF
>TRBJ2-1|TRBD2|TRBV7-9|few
TGTGCCAGCAGCAACTCGATGGCGCTAGCGGAGGAGCAGTTCTTC
CASSNSMALAEEQFF
>TRBJ2-1|TRBD2|TRBV19|.
TGTGCCAGTAGTCCCTCCGGGACTAGCGGGGGGCGCCATGAGCAGTTCTTC
CASSPSGTSGGRHEQFF
>TRBJ2-7|TRBD1|TRBV5-6|.
TGTGCCAGCAGCGGGGGACAGCGCCCCTACGAGCAGTACTTC
CASSGGQRPYEQYF
>TRBJ1-1|.|TRBV11-2|.
TGTGCCAGCAGCTTAATCCTCGGACTCTGGAACACTGAAGCTTTCTTT
CASSLILGLWNTEAFF
>TRBJ2-7|TRBD2|TRBV27|.
TGTGCCAGCAGTTTCCCATCGACTAGCGGGGGGCCCCCCTTCTCCTACGAGCAGTACTTC
CASSFPSTSGGPPFSYEQYF
>TRBJ2-3|.|TRBV5-4|.
TGTGCCAGCAGCGGGGGGGCAGGTTTTTCGCAGTATTTT
CASSGGAGFSQYF
>TRBJ2-5|TRBD2|TRBV7-2|few
TGTGCCAGCAGCCCCGGGGGGTCCGTGGCCCAGTACTTC
CASSPGGSVAQYF
>TRBJ1-2|TRBD1|TRBV30|.
TGTGCCTGGAGTGGGGGACAGGGAGATGGCTACACCTTC
CAWSGGQGDGYTF
>TRBJ1-2|.|TRBV19|.
TGTGCCAGCCGGGGGAGCGCTAACTATGGCTACACCTTC
CASRGSANYGYTF
>TRBJ1-4|.|TRBV9|.
TGTGCCAGCAGCGTAGGAAATGTTGCAACTAATGAAAAACTGTTTTTT
CASSVGNVATNEKLFF
>TRBJ2-7|.|TRBV6-6|.
TGTGCCAGCAGAGACATGGGGACCTCCGAGCAGTACTTC
CASRDMGTSEQYF
>TRBJ1-2|.|TRBV11-2|few
TGTGCCAGCAGCCGTTTACAGGGTTTATATGGCTACACCTTC
CASSRLQGLYGYTF
>TRBJ1-5|.|TRBV29-1|.
TGCAGCGTTGAATTGGGGGTGGGGCAGCCCCAGCATTTT
CSVELGVGQPQHF
>TRBJ2-5|TRBD1|TRBV12-5|.
TGTGCTAGTGGGGGAGACAGGGGGCCGTTTGAGACCCAGTACTTC
CASGGDRGPFETQYF
>TRBJ1-2|.|TRBV5-1|.
TGCGCCAGCAGCTTGGTACGACCGAGGGTAGTGAGTGGCTACACCTTC
CASSLVRPRVVSGYTF
>TRBJ1-1|TRBD1|TRBV6-5|.
TGTGCCAGCAGTTCACAGGGGAGCACTGAAGCTTTCTTT
CASSSQGSTEAFF
>TRBJ2-1|TRBD1|TRBV28|once
TGTGCCAGCAGGCCGGGACAGGGGCTCAATGAGCAGTTCTTC
CASRPGQGLNEQFF
>TRBJ1-5|.|TRBV7-6|.
TGTGCCAGCAGCTTTGGTGGGGACAATCAGCCCCAGCATTTT
CASSFGGDNQPQHF